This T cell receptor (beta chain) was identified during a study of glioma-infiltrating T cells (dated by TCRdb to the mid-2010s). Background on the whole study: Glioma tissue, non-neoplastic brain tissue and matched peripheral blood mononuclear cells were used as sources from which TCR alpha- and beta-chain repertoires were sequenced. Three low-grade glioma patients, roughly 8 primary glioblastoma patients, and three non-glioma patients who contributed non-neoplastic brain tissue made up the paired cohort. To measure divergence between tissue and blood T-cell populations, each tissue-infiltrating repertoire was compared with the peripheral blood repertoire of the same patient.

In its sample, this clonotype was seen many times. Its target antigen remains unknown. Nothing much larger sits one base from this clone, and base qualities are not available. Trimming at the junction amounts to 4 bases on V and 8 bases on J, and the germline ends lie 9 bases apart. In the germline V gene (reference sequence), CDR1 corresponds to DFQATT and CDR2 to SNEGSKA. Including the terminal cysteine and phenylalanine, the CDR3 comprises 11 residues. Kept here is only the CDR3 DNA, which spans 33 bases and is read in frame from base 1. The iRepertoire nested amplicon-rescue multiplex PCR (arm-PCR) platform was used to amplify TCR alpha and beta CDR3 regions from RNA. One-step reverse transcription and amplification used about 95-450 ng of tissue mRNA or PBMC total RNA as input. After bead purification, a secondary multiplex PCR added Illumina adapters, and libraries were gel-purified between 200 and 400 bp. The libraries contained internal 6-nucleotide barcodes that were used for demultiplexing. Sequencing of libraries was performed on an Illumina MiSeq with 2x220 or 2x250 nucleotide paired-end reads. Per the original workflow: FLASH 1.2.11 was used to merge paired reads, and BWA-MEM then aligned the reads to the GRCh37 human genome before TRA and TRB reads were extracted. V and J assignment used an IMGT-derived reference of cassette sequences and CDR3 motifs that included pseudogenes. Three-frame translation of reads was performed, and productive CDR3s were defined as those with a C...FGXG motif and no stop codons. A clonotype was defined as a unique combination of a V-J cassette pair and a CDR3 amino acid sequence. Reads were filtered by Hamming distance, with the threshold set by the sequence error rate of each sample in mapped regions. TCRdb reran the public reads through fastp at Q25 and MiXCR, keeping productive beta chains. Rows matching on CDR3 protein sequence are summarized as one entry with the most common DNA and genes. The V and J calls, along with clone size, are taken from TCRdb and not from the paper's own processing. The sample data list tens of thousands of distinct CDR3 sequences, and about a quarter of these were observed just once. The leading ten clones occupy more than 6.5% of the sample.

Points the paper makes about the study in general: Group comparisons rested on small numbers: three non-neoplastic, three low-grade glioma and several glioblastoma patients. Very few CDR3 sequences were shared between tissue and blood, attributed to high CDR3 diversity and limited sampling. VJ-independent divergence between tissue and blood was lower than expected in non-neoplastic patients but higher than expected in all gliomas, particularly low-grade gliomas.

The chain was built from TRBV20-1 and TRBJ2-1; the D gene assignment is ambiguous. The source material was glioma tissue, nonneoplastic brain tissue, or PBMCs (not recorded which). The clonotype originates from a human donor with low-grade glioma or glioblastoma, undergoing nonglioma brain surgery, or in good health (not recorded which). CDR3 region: CSATRVDEQFF. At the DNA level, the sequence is TGCAGTGCTACTAGGGTCGATGAGCAGTTCTTC.